This TCR beta chain was observed in a study of blood T cell repertoires in COVID-19. Study as a whole: Samples taken during acute and convalescent COVID-19 were collected in the United States, Italy and Spain. From T cells, B-cell-depleted T cells, or PBMCs came the material, which was cDNA or gDNA.

The CDR3 runs 17 residues. Trimming shortened V by 0 bases and J by 0 bases, and 13 bases separated the two germline ends. Germline CDR1 SGHRS, CDR2 YFSETQ. In the authors' workflow: Reference gene primers were amplified, and this amplification served to estimate nucleated cell counts. Measured with immunoSEQ multiplex PCR; TCRdb has only the in-frame clones, and not every one. The DNA gave D and trimming, while V, J and clone size come from that table. The sample lists some 250,000 clones, approximately 78% occurring once. The V call is TRBV5-1, the J call TRBJ1-3; TRBD1 might be the D (5 bases). Material for sequencing was peripheral blood. The TCR originated in a woman in her sixties with active or convalescent COVID-19. CDR3: CASSLVPTDLSGNTIYF. The CDR3 DNA follows: TGCGCCAGCAGCTTGGTCCCGACAGACCTCTCTGGAAACACCATATATTTT.